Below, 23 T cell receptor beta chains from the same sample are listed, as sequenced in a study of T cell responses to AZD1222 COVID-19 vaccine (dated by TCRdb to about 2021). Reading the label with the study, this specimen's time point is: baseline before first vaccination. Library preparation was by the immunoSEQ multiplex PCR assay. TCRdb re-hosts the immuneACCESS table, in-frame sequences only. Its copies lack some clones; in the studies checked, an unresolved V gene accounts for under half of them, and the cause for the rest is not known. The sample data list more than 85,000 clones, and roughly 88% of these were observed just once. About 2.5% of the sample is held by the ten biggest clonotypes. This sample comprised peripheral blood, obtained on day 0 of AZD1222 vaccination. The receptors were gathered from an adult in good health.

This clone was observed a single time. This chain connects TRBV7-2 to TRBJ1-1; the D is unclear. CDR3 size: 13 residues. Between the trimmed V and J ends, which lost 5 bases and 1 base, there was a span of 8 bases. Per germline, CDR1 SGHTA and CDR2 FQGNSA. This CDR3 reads CASSGYRNTEAFF. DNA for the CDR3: TGTGCCAGCAGCGGCTACAGGAACACTGAAGCTTTCTTT.

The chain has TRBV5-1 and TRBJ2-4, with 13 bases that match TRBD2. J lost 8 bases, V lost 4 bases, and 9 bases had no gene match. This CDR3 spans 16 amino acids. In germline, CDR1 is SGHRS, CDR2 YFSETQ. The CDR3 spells CASSAGTSGVRDIQYF. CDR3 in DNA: TGCGCCAGCAGCGCCGGGACTAGCGGGGTCAGGGACATTCAGTACTTC.

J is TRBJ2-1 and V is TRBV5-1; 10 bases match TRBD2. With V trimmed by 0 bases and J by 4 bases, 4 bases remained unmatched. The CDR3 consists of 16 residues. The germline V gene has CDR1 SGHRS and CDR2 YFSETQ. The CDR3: CASSLAAGGPYNEQFF. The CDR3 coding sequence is TGCGCCAGCAGCTTGGCAGCGGGGGGGCCTTACAATGAGCAGTTCTTC. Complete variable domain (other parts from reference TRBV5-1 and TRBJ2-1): KAGVTQTPRYLIKTRGQQVTLSCSPISGHRSVSWYQQTPGQGLQFLFEYFSETQRNKGNFPGRFSGRQFSNSRSEMNVSTLELGDSALYLCASSLAAGGPYNEQFFGPGTRLTVL.

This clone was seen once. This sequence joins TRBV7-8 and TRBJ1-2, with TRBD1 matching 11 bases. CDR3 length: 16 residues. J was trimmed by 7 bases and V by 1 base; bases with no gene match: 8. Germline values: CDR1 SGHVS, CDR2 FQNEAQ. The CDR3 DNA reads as TGTGCCAGCAGCTTAGTAGTTGGACAGGGGGCGTCTGGCTACACCTTC. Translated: CASSLVVGQGASGYTF.

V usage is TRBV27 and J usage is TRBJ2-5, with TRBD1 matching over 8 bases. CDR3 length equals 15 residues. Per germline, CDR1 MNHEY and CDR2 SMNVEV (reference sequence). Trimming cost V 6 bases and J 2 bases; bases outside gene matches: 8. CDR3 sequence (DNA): TGTGCCAGCAGCCGGTGGACAGGGCGACAAGAGACCCAGTACTTC. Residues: CASSRWTGRQETQYF.

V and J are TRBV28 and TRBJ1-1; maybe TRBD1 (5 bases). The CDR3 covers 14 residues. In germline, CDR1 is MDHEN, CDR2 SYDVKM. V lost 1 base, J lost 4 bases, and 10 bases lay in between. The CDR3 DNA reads TGTGCCAGCAGTTTATCCCCCGGGGGCACTGAAGCTTTCTTT. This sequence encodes CASSLSPGGTEAFF.

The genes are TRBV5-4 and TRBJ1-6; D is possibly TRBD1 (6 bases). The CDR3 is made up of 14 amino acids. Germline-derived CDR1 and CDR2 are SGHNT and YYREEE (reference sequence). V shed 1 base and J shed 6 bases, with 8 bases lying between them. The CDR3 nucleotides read TGTGCCAGCAGCTTGTGGGGGCGTAATTCACCCCTCCACTTT. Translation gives CASSLWGRNSPLHF.

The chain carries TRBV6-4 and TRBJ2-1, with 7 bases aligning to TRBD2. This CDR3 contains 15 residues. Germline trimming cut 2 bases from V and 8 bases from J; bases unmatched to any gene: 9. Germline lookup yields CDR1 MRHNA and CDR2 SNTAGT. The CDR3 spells CASSDRAGESDEQFF. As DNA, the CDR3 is TGTGCCAGCAGTGACCGGGCGGGAGAGTCGGATGAGCAGTTCTTC.

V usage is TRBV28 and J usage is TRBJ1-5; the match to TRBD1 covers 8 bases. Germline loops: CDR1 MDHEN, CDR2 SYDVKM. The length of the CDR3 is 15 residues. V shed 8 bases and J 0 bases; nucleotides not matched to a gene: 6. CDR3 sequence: CASGTDRDSNQPQHF. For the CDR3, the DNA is TGTGCCAGCGGCACGGACAGGGATAGCAATCAGCCCCAGCATTTT.

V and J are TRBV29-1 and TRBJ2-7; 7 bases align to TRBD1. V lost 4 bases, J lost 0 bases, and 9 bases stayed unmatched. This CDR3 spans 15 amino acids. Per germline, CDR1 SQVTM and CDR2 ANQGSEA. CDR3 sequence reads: CSVVAWTGGSYEQYF. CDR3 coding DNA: TGCAGCGTTGTAGCTTGGACAGGCGGCTCCTACGAGCAGTACTTC.

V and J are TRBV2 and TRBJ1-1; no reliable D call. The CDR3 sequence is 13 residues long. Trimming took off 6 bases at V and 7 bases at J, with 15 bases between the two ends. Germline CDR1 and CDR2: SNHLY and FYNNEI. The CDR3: CASSPQRGLEAFF. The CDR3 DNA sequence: TGTGCCAGCAGCCCCCAACGTGGGCTTGAAGCTTTCTTT.

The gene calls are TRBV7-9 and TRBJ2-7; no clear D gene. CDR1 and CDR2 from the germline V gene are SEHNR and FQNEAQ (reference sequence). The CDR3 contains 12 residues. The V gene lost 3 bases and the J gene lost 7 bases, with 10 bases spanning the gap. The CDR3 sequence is CASSFQAKEQYF. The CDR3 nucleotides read TGTGCCAGCAGCTTCCAGGCTAAAGAGCAGTACTTC.

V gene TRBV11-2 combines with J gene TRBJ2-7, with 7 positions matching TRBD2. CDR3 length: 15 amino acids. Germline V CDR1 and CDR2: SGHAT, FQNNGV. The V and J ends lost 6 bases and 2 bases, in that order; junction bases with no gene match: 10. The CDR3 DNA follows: TGTGCCAGCAGGTCTATAGCGGGTAGGCCCTACGAGCAGTACTTC. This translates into CASRSIAGRPYEQYF.

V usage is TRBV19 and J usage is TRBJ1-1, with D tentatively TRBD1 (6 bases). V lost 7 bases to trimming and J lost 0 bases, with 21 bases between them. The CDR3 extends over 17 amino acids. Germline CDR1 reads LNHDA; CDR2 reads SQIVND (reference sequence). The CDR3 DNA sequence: TGTGCCAGTACCCAAGTTGCAGGGGAAGTTTTGAACACTGAAGCTTTCTTT. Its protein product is CASTQVAGEVLNTEAFF.

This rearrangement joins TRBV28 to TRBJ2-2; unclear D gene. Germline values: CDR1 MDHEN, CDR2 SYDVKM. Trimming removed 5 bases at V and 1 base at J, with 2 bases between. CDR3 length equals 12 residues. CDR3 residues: CASSQNTGELFF. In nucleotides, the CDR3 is TGTGCCAGCAGTCAGAACACCGGGGAGCTGTTTTTT.

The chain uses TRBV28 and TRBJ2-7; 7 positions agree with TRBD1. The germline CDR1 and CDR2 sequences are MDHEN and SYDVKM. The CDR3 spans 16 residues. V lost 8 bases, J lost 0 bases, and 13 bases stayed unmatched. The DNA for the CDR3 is TGTGCCAGCGCAGAGGGGCAGGGGGTTACCTCCTACGAGCAGTACTTC. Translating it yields CASAEGQGVTSYEQYF.

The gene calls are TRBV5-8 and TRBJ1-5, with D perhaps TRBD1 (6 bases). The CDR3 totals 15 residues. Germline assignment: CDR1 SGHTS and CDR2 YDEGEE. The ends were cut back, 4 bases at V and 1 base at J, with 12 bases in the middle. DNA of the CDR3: TGTGCCAGCAGCCCGTGGGGGCAGAGCAATCAGCCCCAGCATTTT. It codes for CASSPWGQSNQPQHF. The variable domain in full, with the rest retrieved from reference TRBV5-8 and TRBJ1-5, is EAGVTQSPTHLIKTRGQQATLRCSPISGHTSVYWYQQALGLGLQFLLWYDEGEERNRGNFPPRFSGRQFPNYSSELNVNALELEDSALYLCASSPWGQSNQPQHFGDGTRLSIL.

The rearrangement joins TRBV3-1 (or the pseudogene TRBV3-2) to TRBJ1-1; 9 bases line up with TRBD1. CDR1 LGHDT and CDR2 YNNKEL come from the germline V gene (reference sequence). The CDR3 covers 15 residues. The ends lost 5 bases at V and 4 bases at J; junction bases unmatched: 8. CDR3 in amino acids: CASSDTGQGVTEAFF. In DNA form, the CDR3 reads TGTGCCAGCAGCGATACGGGACAGGGAGTCACTGAAGCTTTCTTT.

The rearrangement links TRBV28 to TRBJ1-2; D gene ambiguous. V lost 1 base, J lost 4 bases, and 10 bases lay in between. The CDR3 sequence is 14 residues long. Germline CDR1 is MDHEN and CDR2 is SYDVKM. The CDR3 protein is CASSLSGRSYGYTF. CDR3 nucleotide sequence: TGTGCCAGCAGTTTATCGGGTCGGTCCTATGGCTACACCTTC.

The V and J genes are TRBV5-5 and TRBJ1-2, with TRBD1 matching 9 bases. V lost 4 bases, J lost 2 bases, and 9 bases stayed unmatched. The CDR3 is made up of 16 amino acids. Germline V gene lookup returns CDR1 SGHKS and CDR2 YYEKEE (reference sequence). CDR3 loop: CASSLAGTGINYGYTF. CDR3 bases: TGTGCCAGCAGCCTCGCCGGGACAGGGATCAACTATGGCTACACCTTC.

CDR3 nucleotide sequence: TGTGCCAGCAGTCAACCGGGACGGACTCAATACATTCAGTACTTC. Translated: CASSQPGRTQYIQYF. The chain couples TRBV6-5 to TRBJ2-4; possibly TRBD1 or TRBD2 for D (5 bases each). There are 15 residues in the CDR3. Germline loops: CDR1 MNHEY, CDR2 SVGAGI. V dropped 5 bases and J dropped 8 bases, with 19 bases sitting between them.

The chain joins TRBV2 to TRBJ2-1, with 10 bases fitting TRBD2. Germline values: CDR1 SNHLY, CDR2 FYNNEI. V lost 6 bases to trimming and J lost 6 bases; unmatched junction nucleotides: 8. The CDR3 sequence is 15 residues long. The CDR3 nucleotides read TGTGCCAGCAGCACTAGCGGGGCGATCAGCAATGAGCAGTTCTTC. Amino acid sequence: CASSTSGAISNEQFF.

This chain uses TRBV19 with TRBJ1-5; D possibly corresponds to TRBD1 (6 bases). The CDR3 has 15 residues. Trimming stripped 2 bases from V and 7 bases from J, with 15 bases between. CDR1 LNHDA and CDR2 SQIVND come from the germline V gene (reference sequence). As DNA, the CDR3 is TGTGCCAGTAGTATACTTCGAGGGGGACAACAGCCCCAGCATTTT. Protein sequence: CASSILRGGQQPQHF.